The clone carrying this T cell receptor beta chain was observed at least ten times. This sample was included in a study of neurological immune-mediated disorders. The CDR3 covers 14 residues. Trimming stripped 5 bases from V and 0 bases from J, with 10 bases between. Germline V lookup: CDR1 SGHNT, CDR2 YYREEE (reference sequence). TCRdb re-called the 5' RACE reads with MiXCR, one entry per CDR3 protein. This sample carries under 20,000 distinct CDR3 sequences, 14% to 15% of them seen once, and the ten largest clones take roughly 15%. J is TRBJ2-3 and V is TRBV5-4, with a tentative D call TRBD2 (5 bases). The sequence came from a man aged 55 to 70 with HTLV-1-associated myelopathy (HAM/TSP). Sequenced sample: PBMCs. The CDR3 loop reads CASRAAASTDTQYF. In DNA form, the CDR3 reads TGTGCCAGCAGAGCAGCGGCTAGCACAGATACGCAGTATTTT.